Following are 29 T cell receptor beta chains from one sample sequenced in a study of T cell repertoires in cytomegalovirus infection. One entry per CDR3 protein results from TCRdb running MiXCR on the reads. The sample lists 100,000 or so distinct CDR3 sequences, around 22% seen once, with 30% to 40% in the top ten. Sequencing was carried out using CD8+ T cells from PBMCs. Receptors originate from a human donor in good health (CMV status not recorded). Some clones in this sample may be carry-over from other donors' samples.

This clonotype showed up many times. This rearrangement joins TRBV28 to TRBJ1-5; D is ambiguous. Per the germline V gene, CDR1 is MDHEN and CDR2 is SYDVKM. V dropped 7 bases and J dropped 1 base, with 11 bases sitting between them. This CDR3 contains 14 residues. The CDR3 DNA is TGTGCCAGCAATGTAGGACGGAGCAATCAGCCCCAGCATTTT. It encodes CASNVGRSNQPQHF.

This clonotype was seen many times. The chain links TRBV7-2 to TRBJ2-1, with 7 bases lining up with TRBD2. The CDR3 loop spans 17 amino acids. With V trimmed by 0 bases and J by 2 bases, 7 bases remained unmatched. CDR1 is SGHTA and CDR2 is FQGNSA in the germline V gene. CDR3 DNA: TGTGCCAGCAGCTTAGCGGGGAGGGGAAGGGCCTACAATGAGCAGTTCTTC. It translates to CASSLAGRGRAYNEQFF.

This clonotype has at least ten counts. The V call is TRBV7-9, the J call TRBJ2-1; a possible D gene is TRBD1 (5 bases). CDR1 is SEHNR and CDR2 is FQNEAQ in the germline V gene (reference sequence). V lost 3 bases and J lost 2, with 11 bases in between. This CDR3 spans 15 amino acids. This CDR3 reads CASSLGRAPYNEQFF. The CDR3 coding sequence is TGTGCCAGCAGCTTGGGCAGGGCCCCCTACAATGAGCAGTTCTTC.

This clonotype turned up a few times. The chain combines TRBV19 with TRBJ1-5; D uncertain. The CDR3 sequence is 14 residues long. Germline loops: CDR1 LNHDA, CDR2 SQIVND (reference sequence). Trimming cost V 3 bases and J 2 bases, with 8 bases left between them. The DNA for the CDR3 is TGTGCCAGTAGTATTAGGAGGGGCAATCAGCCCCAGCATTTT. Translated, it gives CASSIRRGNQPQHF.

This clonotype has a handful of counts. The chain recombines TRBV11-2 with TRBJ2-2, with 8 bases matching TRBD1. The CDR3 runs to 15 residues. Germline CDR1 is SGHAT and CDR2 is FQNNGV. V dropped 5 bases and J dropped 4; count of bases not matched to a gene: 6. CDR3: CASSGRQGSTGELFF. The CDR3 DNA reads TGTGCCAGCAGCGGCCGACAGGGGAGCACCGGGGAGCTGTTTTTT.

Points on this clonotype: A junction end diverges from the germline sequence, so it may reflect a read error. CDR3 in amino acids: CASSLMAVAGEQHGGF. The DNA for the CDR3 is TGTGCCAGCAGTTTGATGGCGGTAGCGGGGGAGCAGCACGGGGGTTTT. The chain links TRBV28 to TRBJ2-3, with 9 bases matching TRBD2. Germline V gene sequence: CDR1 MDHEN, CDR2 SYDVKM. CDR3 size: 16 residues.

This chain uses TRBV28 with TRBJ2-1; D might be TRBD1 (5 bases). This CDR3 spans 15 amino acids. Trimming stripped 4 bases from V and 0 bases from J, with 10 bases between. Germline lookup yields CDR1 MDHEN and CDR2 SYDVKM. The CDR3 nucleotides read TGTGCCAGCAGTTCCCAAGGGGTCTCCTACAATGAGCAGTTCTTC. Its translation: CASSSQGVSYNEQFF.

V usage is TRBV20-1 and J usage is TRBJ2-1, with 7 nucleotides matching TRBD2. The CDR3 totals 14 residues. The V gene end was trimmed by 3 bases and the J gene end by 2 bases; junction bases not matched to a gene: 4. Germline loops: CDR1 DFQATT, CDR2 SNEGSKA (reference sequence). This chain's CDR3 is CSASLAVTYNEQFF. CDR3 bases: TGCAGTGCTAGCCTAGCGGTAACCTACAATGAGCAGTTCTTC.

The chain uses TRBV20-1 and TRBJ2-2, with D possibly matching TRBD2 (6 bases). Trimming took 6 bases from V and 4 from J, leaving 12 bases between them. The CDR3 covers 13 residues. In germline, CDR1 is DFQATT, CDR2 SNEGSKA (reference sequence). The CDR3 DNA follows: TGCAGTGCCACGTTGGGAGGCACCGGGGAGCTGTTTTTT. This sequence encodes CSATLGGTGELFF.

CDR3 loop: CASSLFYNEQFF. CDR3 in DNA: TGTGCCAGCAGCTTGTTCTACAATGAGCAGTTCTTC. The rearrangement links TRBV7-9 to TRBJ2-1, with D hard to call. The CDR3 totals 12 residues. The ends were cut back, 3 bases at V and 3 bases at J, with 3 bases in the middle. Per germline, CDR1 SEHNR and CDR2 FQNEAQ (reference sequence).

This clonotype was counted many times. The chain links TRBV7-2 to TRBJ2-7; D remains unclear. Trimming took off 0 bases at V and 1 base at J, with 7 bases between the two ends. From germline, CDR1 is SGHTA and CDR2 FQGNSA. The CDR3 runs 14 residues. CDR3 DNA: TGTGCCAGCAGCTTAGCGACTCGATCCTACGAGCAGTACTTC. It is translated as CASSLATRSYEQYF.

This clonotype was counted many times. V and J are TRBV4-1 and TRBJ1-1, with no clear D. The CDR3 is 13 amino acids. Trimming left V 4 bases short and J 0 bases short, with 6 bases between. Germline loops: CDR1 MGHRA, CDR2 YSYEKL. The CDR3 reads CASSPQLNTEAFF. Here the CDR3 DNA reads TGCGCCAGCAGCCCACAGCTGAACACTGAAGCTTTCTTT.

The rearrangement joins TRBV12-3 or TRBV12-4 to TRBJ2-1; 12 bases line up with TRBD2. CDR3 size: 16 residues. V lost 1 base and J lost 3; bases outside the gene matches: 1. Here the CDR3 DNA reads TGTGCCAGCAGTTTAGGGACTAGCGGGAACTACAATGAGCAGTTCTTC. This sequence encodes CASSLGTSGNYNEQFF.

The chain uses TRBV7-9 and TRBJ2-1; a weak D match, TRBD1 (5 bases). Germline CDR1 and CDR2: SEHNR and FQNEAQ (reference sequence). This CDR3 has 11 residues. The V end lost 1 base, the J end lost 15 bases, and 10 bases lay between the germline ends. The CDR3 protein is CASSLDGRGFF. The CDR3 DNA reads TGTGCCAGCAGCTTAGACGGAAGGGGGTTCTTC.

This clonotype showed up many times. V usage is TRBV12-3 or TRBV12-4 and J usage is TRBJ2-1, with 15 bases aligning to TRBD2. The CDR3 sequence is 16 residues long. Germline trimming cut 6 bases from V and 9 bases from J; bases unmatched to any gene: 9. CDR3 protein: CASSQTGLAGGGEQFF. CDR3 DNA sequence: TGTGCCAGCAGCCAAACGGGACTAGCGGGAGGCGGTGAGCAGTTCTTC.

This clonotype was detected a few times. The chain carries TRBV6-5 and TRBJ1-6; tentative D call: TRBD1 (6 bases). From germline, CDR1 is MNHEY and CDR2 SVGAGI. The V and J ends lost 6 bases and 4 bases respectively, with 10 bases between them. The CDR3 has 14 residues. The CDR3 DNA sequence: TGTGCCAGCAGCATCGGACAGTATAATTCACCCCTCCACTTT. This sequence encodes CASSIGQYNSPLHF.

Comment on this clonotype: This could be a read error, since a much larger clone is one nucleotide away. V gene TRBV9 combines with J gene TRBJ2-1, with TRBD2 matching 12 bases. This CDR3 is 15 amino acids long. From germline, CDR1 is SGDLS and CDR2 YYNGEE. The CDR3 DNA reads TGTGGCAGCAGCGTGACTAGCGGGAGCCGGGATGAGCAGTTCTTC. Its translation: CGSSVTSGSRDEQFF.

The sample holds a few counts of this clonotype. This chain links TRBV9 with TRBJ1-2; D is unresolved. The V end lost 0 bases, the J end lost 8 bases, and 14 bases lay between the germline ends. The CDR3 totals 14 residues. Germline V gene data show CDR1 as SGDLS and CDR2 as YYNGEE. Written as DNA, the CDR3 is TGTGCCAGCAGCGTAGTAGAGAGCGGATTCGGCTACACCTTC. Its protein product is CASSVVESGFGYTF.

The gene calls are TRBV4-1 and TRBJ1-5; D gene ambiguous. CDR3 length: 15 amino acids. CDR1 MGHRA and CDR2 YSYEKL come from the germline V gene. V dropped 0 bases and J dropped 7 bases, with 13 bases sitting between them. This chain's CDR3 is CASSQDRSQGQPQHF. DNA for the CDR3: TGCGCCAGCAGCCAAGATCGGTCTCAAGGGCAGCCCCAGCATTTT.

This clonotype has just a few counts. V usage is TRBV30 and J usage is TRBJ1-4; D remains unclear. This CDR3 is built from 14 residues. Germline CDR1 and CDR2: GTSNPN and SVGIG (reference sequence). Between the trimmed V and J ends, which lost 0 bases and 3 bases, there was a span of 8 bases. CDR3: CAWSVHSANEKLFF. Here the CDR3 DNA reads TGTGCCTGGAGTGTACACAGCGCTAATGAAAAACTGTTTTTT.

This clonotype was found once. The gene calls are TRBV27 and TRBJ1-5, with D tentatively TRBD1 (5 bases). Germline values: CDR1 MNHEY, CDR2 SMNVEV (reference sequence). The CDR3 covers 14 residues. Trimming pared 2 bases from V and 6 bases from J, leaving 11 bases between. The CDR3 here is CASSLRGTGQPQHF. Written as DNA, the CDR3 is TGTGCCAGCAGTTTACGGGGGACCGGTCAGCCCCAGCATTTT.

This clonotype was detected only a few times. The chain carries TRBV10-1 and TRBJ2-1; 8 nucleotides line up with TRBD2. CDR1 and CDR2 from the germline V gene are WNHNN and SYGVQD (reference sequence). V shed 2 bases, J shed 0 bases, and the junction held 3 bases outside the gene matches. The CDR3 has 16 residues. The CDR3 here is CASSEGGLDSYNEQFF. CDR3 bases: TGCGCCAGCAGTGAGGGGGGACTAGACTCCTACAATGAGCAGTTCTTC.

This chain connects TRBV20-1 to TRBJ2-7; TRBD1 aligns across 9 bases. V shed 5 bases and J 7 bases; nucleotides not matched to a gene: 12. Germline lookup yields CDR1 DFQATT and CDR2 SNEGSKA (reference sequence). CDR3 length equals 14 residues. Here the CDR3 DNA reads TGCAGTGCTCCTAAACGACAGGGGGTAGGTGAGCAGTACTTC. It translates to CSAPKRQGVGEQYF.

The table lists this clonotype with a few counts. V is TRBV12-5 and J is TRBJ2-1; D unclear. Germline values: CDR1 LGHNT, CDR2 FRNRAP. The CDR3 has 13 amino acids. V was trimmed by 3 bases and J by 5 bases, leaving 8 bases between them. The CDR3, as DNA: TGTGCTAGTGGTTTCAACCTGAACAATGAGCAGTTCTTC. Its translation is CASGFNLNNEQFF.

This clonotype has a handful of counts. This chain connects TRBV7-9 to TRBJ2-7, with D unresolved. Germline CDR1 is SEHNR and CDR2 is FQNEAQ (reference sequence). Trimming stripped 5 bases from V and 3 bases from J, with 20 bases between. This CDR3 has 16 residues. The CDR3 DNA reads as TGTGCCAGCAGCACCTCGGACGGACGGATGATCTACGAGCAGTACTTC. Translated: CASSTSDGRMIYEQYF.

The chain is built from TRBV10-3 and TRBJ2-1; TRBD2 aligns across 16 bases. The CDR3 is 18 amino acids. The germline V gene has CDR1 ENHRY and CDR2 SYGVKD. V trimming: 6 bases; J trimming: 7 bases; junction bases outside the gene matches: 12. The DNA of the CDR3 is TGTGCCATCAGATCGGAGGGACTAGCGGGGGGGCAGTGGAATGAGCAGTTCTTC. Amino acids: CAIRSEGLAGGQWNEQFF.

This sequence joins TRBV12-3 or TRBV12-4 and TRBJ2-2; TRBD1 matches 8 bases. Trimming removed 3 bases from V and 7 bases from J; junction bases left unmatched: 4. The CDR3 runs to 14 residues. The CDR3 loop reads CASSFQGAGGELFF. In DNA form, the CDR3 reads TGTGCCAGCAGTTTTCAGGGGGCTGGCGGGGAGCTGTTTTTT.

In its sample, this clonotype was seen many times. The CDR3 is CASGISYNEQFF. The CDR3, as DNA: TGTGCCAGCGGGATTAGCTACAATGAGCAGTTCTTC. The V call is TRBV12-3 or TRBV12-4, the J call TRBJ2-1, with no clear D. With 8 bases removed from V and 3 bases from J, the gap between germline ends came to 8 bases. The CDR3 extends over 12 amino acids.

This clonotype was counted only a few times. This chain links TRBV6-5 with TRBJ1-1; the D gene is possibly TRBD1 (5 bases). The CDR3 runs to 15 residues. CDR1 and CDR2 (germline): MNHEY, SVGAGI. The ends were cut back, 2 bases at V and 3 bases at J, with 13 bases in the middle. The CDR3 loop reads CASSYGTLTDTEAFF. The CDR3 DNA reads as TGTGCCAGCAGTTACGGGACCTTAACGGACACTGAAGCTTTCTTT.